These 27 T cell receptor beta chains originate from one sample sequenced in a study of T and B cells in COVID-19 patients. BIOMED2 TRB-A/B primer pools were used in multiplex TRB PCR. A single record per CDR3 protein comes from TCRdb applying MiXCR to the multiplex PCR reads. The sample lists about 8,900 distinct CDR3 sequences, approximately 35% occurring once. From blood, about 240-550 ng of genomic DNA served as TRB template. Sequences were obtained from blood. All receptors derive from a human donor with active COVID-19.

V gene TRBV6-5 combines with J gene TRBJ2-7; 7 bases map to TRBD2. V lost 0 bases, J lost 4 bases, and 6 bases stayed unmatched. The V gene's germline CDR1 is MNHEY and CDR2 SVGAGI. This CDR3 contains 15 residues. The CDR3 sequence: CASSYSTGGSYEQYF. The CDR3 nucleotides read TGTGCCAGCAGTTACTCTACCGGGGGGTCGTACGAGCAGTACTTC.

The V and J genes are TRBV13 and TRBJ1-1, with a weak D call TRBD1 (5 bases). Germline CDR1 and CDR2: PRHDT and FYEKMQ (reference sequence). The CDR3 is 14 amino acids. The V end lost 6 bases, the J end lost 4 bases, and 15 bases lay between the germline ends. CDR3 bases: TGTGCCAGCAGTTGGGTAGGGGAATTCACTGAAGCTTTCTTT. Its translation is CASSWVGEFTEAFF.

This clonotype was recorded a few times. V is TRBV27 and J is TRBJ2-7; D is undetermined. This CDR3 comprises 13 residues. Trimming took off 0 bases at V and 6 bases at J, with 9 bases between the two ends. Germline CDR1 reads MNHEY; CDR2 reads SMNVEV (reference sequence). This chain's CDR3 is CASSLSAGTEQYF. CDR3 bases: TGTGCCAGCAGTTTATCGGCAGGCACCGAGCAGTACTTC.

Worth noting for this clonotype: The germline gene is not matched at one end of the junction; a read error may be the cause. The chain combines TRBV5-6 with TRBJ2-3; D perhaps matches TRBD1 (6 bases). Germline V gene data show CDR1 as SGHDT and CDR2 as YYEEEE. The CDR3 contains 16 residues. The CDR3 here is CASSLGASESTDTQYF. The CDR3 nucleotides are TGCGCCAGCAGCTTGGGGGCCTCGGAAAGCACAGATACGCAGTATTTT.

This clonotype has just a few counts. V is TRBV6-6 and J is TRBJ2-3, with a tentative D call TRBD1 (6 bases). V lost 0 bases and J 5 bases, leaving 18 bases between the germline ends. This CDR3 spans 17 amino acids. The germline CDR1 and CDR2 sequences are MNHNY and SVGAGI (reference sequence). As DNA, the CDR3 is TGTGCCAGCAGTTACTCGACTTCCGGGACACAGGGAGATACGCAGTATTTT. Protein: CASSYSTSGTQGDTQYF.

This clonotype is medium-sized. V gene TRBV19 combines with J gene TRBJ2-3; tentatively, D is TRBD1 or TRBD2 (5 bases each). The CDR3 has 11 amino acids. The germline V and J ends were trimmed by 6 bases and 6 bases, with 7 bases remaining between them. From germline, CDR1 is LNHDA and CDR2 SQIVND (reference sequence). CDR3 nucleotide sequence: TGTGCCAGTAGAGAGGGGGATACGCAGTATTTT. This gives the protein CASREGDTQYF.

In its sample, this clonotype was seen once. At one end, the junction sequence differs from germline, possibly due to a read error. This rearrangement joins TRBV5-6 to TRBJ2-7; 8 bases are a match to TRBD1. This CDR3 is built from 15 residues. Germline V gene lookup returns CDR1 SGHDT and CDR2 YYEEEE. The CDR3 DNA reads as TGTGTCAGCAGCTTGTATCAGGGGGCACGCTACGAGCAGTACTTC. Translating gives CVSSLYQGARYEQYF. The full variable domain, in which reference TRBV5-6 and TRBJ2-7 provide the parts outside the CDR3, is DAGVTQSPTHLIKTRGQQVTLRCSPKSGHDTVSWYQQALGQGPQFIFQYYEEEERQRGNFPDRFSGHQFPNYSSELNVNALLLGDSALYLCVSSLYQGARYEQYFGPGTRLTVT.

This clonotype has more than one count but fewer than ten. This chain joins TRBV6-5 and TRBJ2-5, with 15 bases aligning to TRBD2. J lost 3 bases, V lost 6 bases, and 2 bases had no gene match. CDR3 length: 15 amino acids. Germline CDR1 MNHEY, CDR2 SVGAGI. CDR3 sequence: CASSGLAGGEETQYF. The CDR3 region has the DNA TGTGCCAGCAGCGGACTAGCGGGAGGGGAAGAGACCCAGTACTTC.

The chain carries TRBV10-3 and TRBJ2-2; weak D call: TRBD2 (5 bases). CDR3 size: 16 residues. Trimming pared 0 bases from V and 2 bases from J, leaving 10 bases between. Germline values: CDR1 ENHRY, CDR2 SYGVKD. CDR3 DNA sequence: TGTGCCATCAGTGAGTCCTACGGACTCAACACCGGGGAGCTGTTTTTT. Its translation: CAISESYGLNTGELFF.

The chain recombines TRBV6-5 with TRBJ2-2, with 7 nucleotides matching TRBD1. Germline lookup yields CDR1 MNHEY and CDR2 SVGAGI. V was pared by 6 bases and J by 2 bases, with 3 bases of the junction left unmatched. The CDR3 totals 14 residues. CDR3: CASRHRGNTGELFF. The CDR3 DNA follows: TGTGCCAGCAGACACAGGGGAAACACCGGGGAGCTGTTTTTT.

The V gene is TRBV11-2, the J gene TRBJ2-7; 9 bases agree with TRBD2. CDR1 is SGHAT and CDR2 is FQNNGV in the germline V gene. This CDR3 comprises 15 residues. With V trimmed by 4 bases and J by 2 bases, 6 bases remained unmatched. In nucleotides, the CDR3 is TGTGCCAGCAGCTCAGGATCTAGCGGGGCCTACGAGCAGTACTTC. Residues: CASSSGSSGAYEQYF.

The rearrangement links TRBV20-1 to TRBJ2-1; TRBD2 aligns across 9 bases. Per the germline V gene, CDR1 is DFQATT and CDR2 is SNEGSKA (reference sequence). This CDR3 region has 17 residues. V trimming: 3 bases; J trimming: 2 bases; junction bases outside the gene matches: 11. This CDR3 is CSASKTSGLLAYNEQFF. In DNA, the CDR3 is TGCAGTGCTAGCAAAACTAGCGGGCTCTTAGCCTACAATGAGCAGTTCTTC.

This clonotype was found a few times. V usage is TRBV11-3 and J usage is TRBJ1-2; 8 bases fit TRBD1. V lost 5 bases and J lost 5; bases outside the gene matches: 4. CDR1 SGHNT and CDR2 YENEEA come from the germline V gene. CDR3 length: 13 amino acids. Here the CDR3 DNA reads TGTGCCAGCAGCCGCACAGGGGGGTATGGCTACACCTTC. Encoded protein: CASSRTGGYGYTF.

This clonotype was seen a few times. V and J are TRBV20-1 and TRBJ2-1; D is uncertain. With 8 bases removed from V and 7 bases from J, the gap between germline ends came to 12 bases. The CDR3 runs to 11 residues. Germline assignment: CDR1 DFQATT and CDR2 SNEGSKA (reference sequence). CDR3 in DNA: TGCAGTTCTACGTCTAGGAATGAGCAGTTCTTC. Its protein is CSSTSRNEQFF.

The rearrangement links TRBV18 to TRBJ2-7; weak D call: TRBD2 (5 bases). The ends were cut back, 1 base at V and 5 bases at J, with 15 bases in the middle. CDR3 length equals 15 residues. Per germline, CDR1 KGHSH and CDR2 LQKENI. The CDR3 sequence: CASSPHRGLGHEQYF. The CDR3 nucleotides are TGTGCCAGCTCACCACATCGCGGGCTCGGCCACGAGCAGTACTTC. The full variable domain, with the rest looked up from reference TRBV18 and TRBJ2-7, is NAGVMQNPRHLVRRRGQEARLRCSPMKGHSHVYWYRQLPEEGLKFMVYLQKENIIDESGMPKERFSAEFPKEGPSILRIQQVVRGDSAAYFCASSPHRGLGHEQYFGPGTRLTVT.

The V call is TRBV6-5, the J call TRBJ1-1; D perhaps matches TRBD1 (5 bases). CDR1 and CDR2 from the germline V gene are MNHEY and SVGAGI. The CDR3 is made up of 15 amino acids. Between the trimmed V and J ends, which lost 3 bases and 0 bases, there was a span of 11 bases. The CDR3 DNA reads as TGTGCCAGCAGTTATGGGGGAACCATGAACACTGAAGCTTTCTTT. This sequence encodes CASSYGGTMNTEAFF.

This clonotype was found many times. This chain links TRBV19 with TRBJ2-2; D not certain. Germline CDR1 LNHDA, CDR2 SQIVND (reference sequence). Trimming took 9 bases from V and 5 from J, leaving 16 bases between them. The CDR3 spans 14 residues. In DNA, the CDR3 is TGTGCCAGCGCCCCCGAACAGTGGACCGGGGAGCTGTTTTTT. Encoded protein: CASAPEQWTGELFF.

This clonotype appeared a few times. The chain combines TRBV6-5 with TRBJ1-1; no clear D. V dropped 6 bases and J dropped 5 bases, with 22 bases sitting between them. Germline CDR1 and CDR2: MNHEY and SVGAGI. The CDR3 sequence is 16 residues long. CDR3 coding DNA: TGTGCCAGCAGCCCCAGGACCGGTCAAGCGGGGACTGAAGCTTTCTTT. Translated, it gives CASSPRTGQAGTEAFF.

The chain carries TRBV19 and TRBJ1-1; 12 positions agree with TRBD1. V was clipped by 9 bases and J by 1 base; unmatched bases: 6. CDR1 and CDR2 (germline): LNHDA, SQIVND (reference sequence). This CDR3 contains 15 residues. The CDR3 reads CARAGQGARNTEAFF. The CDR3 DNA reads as TGTGCCAGGGCGGGACAGGGGGCCCGGAACACTGAAGCTTTCTTT.

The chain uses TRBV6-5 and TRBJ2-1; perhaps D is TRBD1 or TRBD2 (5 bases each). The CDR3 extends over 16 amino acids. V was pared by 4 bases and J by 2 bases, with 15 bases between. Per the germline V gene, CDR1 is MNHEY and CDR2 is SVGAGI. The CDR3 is CASSCGEGTTYNEQFF. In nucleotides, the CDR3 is TGTGCCAGCAGTTGCGGTGAGGGGACCACCTACAATGAGCAGTTCTTC.

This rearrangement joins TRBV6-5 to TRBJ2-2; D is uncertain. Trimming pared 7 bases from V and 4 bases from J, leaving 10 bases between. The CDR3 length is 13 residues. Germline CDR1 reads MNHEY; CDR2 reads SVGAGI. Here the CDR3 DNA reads TGTGCCAGCACCATAACACGCACCGGGGAGCTGTTTTTT. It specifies CASTITRTGELFF.

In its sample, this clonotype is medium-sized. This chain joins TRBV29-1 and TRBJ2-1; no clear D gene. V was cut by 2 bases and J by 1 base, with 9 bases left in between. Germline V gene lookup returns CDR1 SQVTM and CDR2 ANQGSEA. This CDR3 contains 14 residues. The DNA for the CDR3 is TGCAGCGTTGAAATTCCCCCATCCTACAATGAGCAGTTCTTC. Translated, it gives CSVEIPPSYNEQFF.

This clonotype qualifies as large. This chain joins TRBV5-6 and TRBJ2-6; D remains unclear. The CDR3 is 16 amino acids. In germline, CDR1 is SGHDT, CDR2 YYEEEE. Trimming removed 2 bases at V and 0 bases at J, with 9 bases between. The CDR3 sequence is CASSLEPTSGANVLTF. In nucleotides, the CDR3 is TGTGCCAGCAGCTTAGAACCGACCTCTGGGGCCAACGTCCTGACTTTC.

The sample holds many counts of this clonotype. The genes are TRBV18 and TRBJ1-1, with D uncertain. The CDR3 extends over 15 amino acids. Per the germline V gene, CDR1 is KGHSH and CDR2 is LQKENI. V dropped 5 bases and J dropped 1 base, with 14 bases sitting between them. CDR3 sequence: CASSSRREQNTEAFF. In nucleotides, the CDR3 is TGTGCCAGCTCATCCCGGCGGGAACAGAACACTGAAGCTTTCTTT.

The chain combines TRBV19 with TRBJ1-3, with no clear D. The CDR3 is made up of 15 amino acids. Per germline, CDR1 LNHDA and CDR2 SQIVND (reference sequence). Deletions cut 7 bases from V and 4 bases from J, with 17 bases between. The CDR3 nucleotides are TGTGCCAGTACTCCGGACGGAAACTTAGGAAACACCATATATTTT. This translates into CASTPDGNLGNTIYF.

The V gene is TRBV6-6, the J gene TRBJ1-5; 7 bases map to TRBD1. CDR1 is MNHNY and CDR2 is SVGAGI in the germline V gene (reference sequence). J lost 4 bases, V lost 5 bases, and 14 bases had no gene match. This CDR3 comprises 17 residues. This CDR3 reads CASSNPTGAVKNQPQHF. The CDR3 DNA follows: TGTGCCAGCAGTAACCCAACAGGGGCGGTAAAGAATCAGCCCCAGCATTTT.

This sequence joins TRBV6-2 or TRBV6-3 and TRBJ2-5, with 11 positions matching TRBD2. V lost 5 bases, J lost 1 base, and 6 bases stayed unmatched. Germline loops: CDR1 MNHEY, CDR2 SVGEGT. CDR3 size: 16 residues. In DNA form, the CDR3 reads TGTGCCAGCAGTGTGACTAGCGGGGTCCTCCAAGAGACCCAGTACTTC. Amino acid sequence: CASSVTSGVLQETQYF.